This T cell receptor (beta chain) comes out of a study of cytomegalovirus exposure and HLA in healthy donors. V shed 5 bases and J 11 bases; nucleotides not matched to a gene: 15. CDR1 is SEHNR, CDR2 FQNEAQ, per germline (reference sequence). This CDR3 comprises 15 residues. The PCR used 60 Vbeta and 13 Jbeta primers. Original methodology: A follow-up analysis tallied around 80 million unique TCR beta chains, 9 million to 11 million shared. Assay used: immunoSEQ multiplex PCR; TCRdb lists only in-frame clones, some missing. V, J and clone size were drawn from that table, and D and trimming were deduced from the DNA. The sample has 130,000 or so clones, 74% seen once.

This sequence was found in a male donor in good health and CMV-seronegative. Sequencing input: PBMCs. This chain joins TRBV7-9 and TRBJ1-1, with TRBD1 identical over 9 bases. In nucleotides, the CDR3 is TGTGCCAGCAGCCGAGCCTTACAGGGGGCACCCGAGGCTTTCTTT. Its translation is CASSRALQGAPEAFF.